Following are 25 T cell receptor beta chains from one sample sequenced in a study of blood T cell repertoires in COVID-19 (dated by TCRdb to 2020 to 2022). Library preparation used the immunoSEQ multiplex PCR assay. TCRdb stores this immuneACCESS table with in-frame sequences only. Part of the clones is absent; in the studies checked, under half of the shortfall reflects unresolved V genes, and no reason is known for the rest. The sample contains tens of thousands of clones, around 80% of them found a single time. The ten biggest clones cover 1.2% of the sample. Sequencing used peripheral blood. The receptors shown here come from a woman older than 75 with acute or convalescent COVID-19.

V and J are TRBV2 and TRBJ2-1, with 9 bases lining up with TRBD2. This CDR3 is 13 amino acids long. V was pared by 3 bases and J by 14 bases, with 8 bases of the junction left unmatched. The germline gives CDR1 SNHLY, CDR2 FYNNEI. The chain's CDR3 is CASSEPGGREEFF. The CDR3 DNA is TGTGCCAGCAGTGAGCCGGGCGGGAGGGAAGAGTTCTTC.

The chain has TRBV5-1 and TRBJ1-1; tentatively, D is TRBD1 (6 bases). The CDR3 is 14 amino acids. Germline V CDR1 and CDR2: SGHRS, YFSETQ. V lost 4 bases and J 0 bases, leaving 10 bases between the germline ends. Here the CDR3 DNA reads TGCGCCAGCAGCCTACAGGGCGTGAACACTGAAGCTTTCTTT. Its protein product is CASSLQGVNTEAFF.

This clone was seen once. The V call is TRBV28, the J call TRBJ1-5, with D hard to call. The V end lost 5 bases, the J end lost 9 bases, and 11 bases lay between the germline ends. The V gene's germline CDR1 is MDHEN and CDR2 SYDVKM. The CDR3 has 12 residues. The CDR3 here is CASSPAWWPQHF. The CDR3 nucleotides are TGTGCCAGCAGTCCCGCGTGGTGGCCCCAGCATTTT.

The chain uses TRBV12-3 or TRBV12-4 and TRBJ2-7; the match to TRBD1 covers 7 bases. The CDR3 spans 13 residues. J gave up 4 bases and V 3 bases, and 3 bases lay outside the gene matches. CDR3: CASSFDREYEQYF. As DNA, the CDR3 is TGTGCCAGCAGTTTCGACAGGGAGTACGAGCAGTACTTC.

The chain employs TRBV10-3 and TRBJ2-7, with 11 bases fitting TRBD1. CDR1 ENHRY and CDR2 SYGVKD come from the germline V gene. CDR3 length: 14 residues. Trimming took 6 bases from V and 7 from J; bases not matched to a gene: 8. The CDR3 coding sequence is TGTGCCATCAGGGAGGGACAGGGGGAAGAGGAGCAGTACTTC. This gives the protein CAIREGQGEEEQYF.

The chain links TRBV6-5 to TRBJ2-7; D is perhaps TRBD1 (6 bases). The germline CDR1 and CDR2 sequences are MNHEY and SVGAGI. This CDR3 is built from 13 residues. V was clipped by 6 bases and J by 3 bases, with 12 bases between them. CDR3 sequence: CASSDRNNYEQYF. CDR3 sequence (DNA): TGTGCCAGCAGCGACAGGAATAACTACGAGCAGTACTTC.

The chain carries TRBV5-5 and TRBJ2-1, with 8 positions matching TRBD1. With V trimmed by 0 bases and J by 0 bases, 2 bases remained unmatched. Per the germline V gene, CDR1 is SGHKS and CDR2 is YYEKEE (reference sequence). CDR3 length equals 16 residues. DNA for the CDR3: TGTGCCAGCAGCTTGGGGACAGGGATCTCCTACAATGAGCAGTTCTTC. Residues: CASSLGTGISYNEQFF.

CDR3 sequence reads: CATSRGGPGRDAEAFF. The CDR3 region has the DNA TGTGCCACCAGCAGAGGAGGTCCAGGGAGGGACGCTGAAGCTTTCTTT. J is TRBJ1-1 and V is TRBV15, with a possible D match to TRBD1 (5 bases). V lost 1 base to trimming and J lost 6 bases, with 18 bases between them. The CDR3 totals 16 residues. The V gene's germline CDR1 is LNHNV and CDR2 YYDKDF (reference sequence).

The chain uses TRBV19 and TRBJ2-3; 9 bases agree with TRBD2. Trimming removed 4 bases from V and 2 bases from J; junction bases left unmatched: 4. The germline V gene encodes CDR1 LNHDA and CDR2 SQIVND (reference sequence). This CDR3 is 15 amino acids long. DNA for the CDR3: TGTGCCAGTAGTACCAGCGGGGGGATCACAGATACGCAGTATTTT. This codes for CASSTSGGITDTQYF.

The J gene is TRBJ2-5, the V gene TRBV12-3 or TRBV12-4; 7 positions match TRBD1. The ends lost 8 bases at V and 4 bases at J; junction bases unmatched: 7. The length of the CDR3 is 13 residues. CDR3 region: CASLRQGLETQYF. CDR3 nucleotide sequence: TGTGCCAGCCTACGACAGGGCCTAGAGACCCAGTACTTC.

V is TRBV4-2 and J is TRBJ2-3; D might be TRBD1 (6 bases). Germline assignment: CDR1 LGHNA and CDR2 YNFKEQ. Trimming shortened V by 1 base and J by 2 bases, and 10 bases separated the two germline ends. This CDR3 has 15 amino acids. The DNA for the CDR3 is TGTGCCAGCAGCCAAGCGGACAGAAACACAGATACGCAGTATTTT. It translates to CASSQADRNTDTQYF.

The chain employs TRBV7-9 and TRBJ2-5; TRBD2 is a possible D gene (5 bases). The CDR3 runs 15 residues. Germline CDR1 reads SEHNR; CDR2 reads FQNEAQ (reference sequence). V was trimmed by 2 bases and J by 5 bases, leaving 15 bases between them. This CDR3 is CASSLSSTRSETQYF. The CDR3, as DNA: TGTGCCAGCAGCTTATCATCCACTAGGAGCGAGACCCAGTACTTC.

The CDR3 bases are TGTGCCAGCAGTGAAGCGCTTCTCCAGGATACGCAGTATTTT. As protein: CASSEALLQDTQYF. The chain has TRBV2 and TRBJ2-3; D uncertain. V shed 0 bases and J shed 6 bases, with 10 bases lying between them. Germline-derived CDR1 and CDR2 are SNHLY and FYNNEI. The CDR3 runs to 14 residues.

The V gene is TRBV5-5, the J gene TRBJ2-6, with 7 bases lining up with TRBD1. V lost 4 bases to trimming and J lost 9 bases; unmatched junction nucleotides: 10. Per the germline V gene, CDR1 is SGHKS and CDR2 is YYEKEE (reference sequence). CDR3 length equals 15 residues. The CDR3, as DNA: TGTGCCAGCAGCCGGACAGGCTCGAATGGCAACGTCCTGACTTTC. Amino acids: CASSRTGSNGNVLTF. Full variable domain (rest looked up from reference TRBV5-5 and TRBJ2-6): DAGVTQSPTHLIKTRGQQVTLRCSPISGHKSVSWYQQVLGQGPQFIFQYYEKEERGRGNFPDRFSARQFPNYSSELNVNALLLGDSALYLCASSRTGSNGNVLTFGAGSRLTVL.

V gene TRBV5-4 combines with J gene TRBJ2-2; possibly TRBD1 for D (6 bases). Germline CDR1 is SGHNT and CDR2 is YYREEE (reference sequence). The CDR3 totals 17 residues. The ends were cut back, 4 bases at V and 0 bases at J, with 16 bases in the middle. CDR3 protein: CASSLPGAGANTGELFF. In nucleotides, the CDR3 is TGTGCCAGCAGCCTCCCCGGAGCAGGGGCGAACACCGGGGAGCTGTTTTTT.

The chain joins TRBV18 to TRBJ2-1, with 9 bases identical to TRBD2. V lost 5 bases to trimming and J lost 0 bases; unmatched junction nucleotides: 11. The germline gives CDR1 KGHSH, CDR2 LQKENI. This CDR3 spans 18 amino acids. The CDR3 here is CASSSGLAGPNSYNEQFF. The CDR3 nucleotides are TGTGCCAGCTCATCGGGGCTAGCGGGGCCAAACTCCTACAATGAGCAGTTCTTC.

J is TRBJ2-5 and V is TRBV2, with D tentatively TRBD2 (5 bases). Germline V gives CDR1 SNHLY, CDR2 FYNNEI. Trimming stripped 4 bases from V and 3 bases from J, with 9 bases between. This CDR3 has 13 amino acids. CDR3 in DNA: TGTGCCAGCAGTGGGCCGGGGAAAGAGACCCAGTACTTC. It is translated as CASSGPGKETQYF.

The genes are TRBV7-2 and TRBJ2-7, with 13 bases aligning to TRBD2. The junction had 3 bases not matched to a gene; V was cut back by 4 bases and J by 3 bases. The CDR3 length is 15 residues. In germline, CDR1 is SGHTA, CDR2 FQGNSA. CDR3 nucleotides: TGTGCCAGCAGCTCCCGGACTAGCGGGGGCTACGAGCAGTACTTC. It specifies CASSSRTSGGYEQYF.

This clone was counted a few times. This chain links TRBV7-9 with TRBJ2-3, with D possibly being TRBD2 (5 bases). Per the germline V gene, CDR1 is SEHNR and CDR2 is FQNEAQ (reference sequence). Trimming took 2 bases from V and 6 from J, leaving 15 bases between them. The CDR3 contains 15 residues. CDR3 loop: CASSLRGLREDTQYF. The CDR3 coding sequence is TGTGCCAGCAGCTTAAGAGGGTTGAGAGAGGATACGCAGTATTTT.

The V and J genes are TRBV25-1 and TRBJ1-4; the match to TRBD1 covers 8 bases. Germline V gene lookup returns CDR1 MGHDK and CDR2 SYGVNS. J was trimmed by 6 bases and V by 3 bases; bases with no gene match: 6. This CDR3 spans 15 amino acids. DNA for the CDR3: TGTGCCAGCAGTGAGACAGGGGTCCCCCATGAAAAACTGTTTTTT. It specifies CASSETGVPHEKLFF.

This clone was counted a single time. The CDR3 DNA reads TGTGCCAGCAGCCCATCGCGGGATACGCAGTATTTT. Translating gives CASSPSRDTQYF. The J gene is TRBJ2-3, the V gene TRBV7-2; D ambiguous. Per the germline V gene, CDR1 is SGHTA and CDR2 is FQGNSA. V shed 5 bases and J shed 6 bases, with 9 bases lying between them. The CDR3 loop spans 12 amino acids.

DNA of the CDR3: TGTGCCAGCAGCGAACTGACTAGCGGGGTTAATGAGCAGTTCTTC. Protein sequence: CASSELTSGVNEQFF. This chain uses TRBV2 with TRBJ2-1; TRBD2 matches 11 bases. CDR3 length: 15 amino acids. V lost 6 bases, J lost 7 bases, and 8 bases stayed unmatched. CDR1 SNHLY and CDR2 FYNNEI come from the germline V gene.

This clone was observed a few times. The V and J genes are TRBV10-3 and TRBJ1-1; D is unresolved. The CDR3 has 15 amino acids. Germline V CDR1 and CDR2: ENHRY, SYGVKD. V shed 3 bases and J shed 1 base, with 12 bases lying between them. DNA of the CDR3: TGTGCCATCAGTGAAGGCGCCGCGGGGAACACTGAAGCTTTCTTT. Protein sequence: CAISEGAAGNTEAFF.

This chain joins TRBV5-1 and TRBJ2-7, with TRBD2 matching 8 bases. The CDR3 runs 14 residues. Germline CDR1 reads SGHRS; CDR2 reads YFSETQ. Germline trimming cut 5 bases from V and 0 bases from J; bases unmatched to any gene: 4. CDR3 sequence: CASRISGDSYEQYF. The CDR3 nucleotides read TGCGCCAGCAGAATTAGCGGGGACTCCTACGAGCAGTACTTC.

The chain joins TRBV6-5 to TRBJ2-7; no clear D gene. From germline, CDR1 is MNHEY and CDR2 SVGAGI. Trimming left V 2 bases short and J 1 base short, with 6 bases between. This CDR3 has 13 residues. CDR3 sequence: CASSYDISYEQYF. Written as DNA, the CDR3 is TGTGCCAGCAGTTACGACATTTCCTACGAGCAGTACTTC.